This T cell receptor (delta chain) is from a study of gamma-delta T cells after stem cell transplantation. TCRdb re-called clones from the RT-PCR reads via CATT. The sample lists fewer than 13,000 delta-chain clones, 1% to 1.5% occurring once. This CDR3 has 15 residues. The germline CDR1 and CDR2 sequences are GEAIGNYY and EKD. Turning to this clone: A much bigger clone sits one base away, suggesting this may be a read error.

The receptor was isolated from a human donor. It is not recorded whose cells these are; they may come from a transplant donor. The sample comprised gamma-delta T cells. This chain links TRDV2 with TRDJ1; 9 nucleotides match TRDD3. The CDR3 is CACDVLGDYTDKLTF. The CDR3 coding sequence is TGTGCCTGTGACGTACTGGGGGACTACACCGATAAACTCACCTTT.